The rows below give T cell receptor beta chains drawn from one sample of a study of cytomegalovirus exposure and HLA in healthy donors. Assay: immunoSEQ multiplex PCR; the TCRdb copy retains only in-frame clones and omits some. This sample has 200,000 to 250,000 clones; roughly 80% occur once, and the top ten carry 5.5% to 7%. The sequencing sample was made of PBMCs. The receptors were gathered from a woman between 18 and 30 years old in good health and CMV-seronegative. CDR3s include the opening cysteine and the closing phenylalanine or tryptophan. A D gene is named only where the DNA matches it firmly. Size tells how often a clone was seen (once, few, many) or the class of an expanded clone, and some rows leave it out.

v_gene	abundance	d_gene	j_gene	CDR3aa	CDR3nt
TRBV30	-	-	TRBJ1-5	CAWSVAGGRQPQHF	TGTGCCTGGAGTGTTGCGGGAGGGAGGCAGCCCCAGCATTTT
TRBV5-4	-	-	TRBJ2-6	CASSQASSSGANVLTF	TGTGCCAGCAGCCAGGCTAGCTCCTCTGGGGCCAACGTCCTGACTTTC
TRBV7-8	-	-	TRBJ2-7	CASSFTRLNYGDHEQYF	TGTGCCAGCAGCTTCACCCGACTGAATTACGGGGACCACGAGCAGTACTTC
TRBV2	-	-	TRBJ1-5	CASSEGTRGQPQHF	TGTGCCAGCAGTGAAGGGACAAGGGGACAGCCCCAGCATTTT
TRBV6-1	-	-	TRBJ2-3	CASSHAGEDTQYF	TGTGCCAGCAGTCACGCTGGGGAAGATACGCAGTATTTT
TRBV30	-	-	TRBJ1-3	CAWKRGSGGNTIYF	TGTGCCTGGAAGAGGGGTTCGGGAGGAAACACCATATATTTT
TRBV27	-	TRBD1	TRBJ1-1	CASAQGTDTEAFF	TGTGCCAGTGCACAGGGGACGGACACTGAAGCTTTCTTT
TRBV30	-	-	TRBJ2-7	CACLTGPGGYGQYF	TGTGCCTGCCTAACAGGGCCCGGGGGCTACGGGCAGTACTTC
TRBV30	many	-	TRBJ1-2	CAWSVLGEGYTF	TGTGCCTGGAGTGTATTGGGGGAAGGCTACACCTTC
TRBV11-2	-	-	TRBJ1-1	CASSLEWGTEAFF	TGTGCCAGCAGCTTGGAATGGGGCACTGAAGCTTTCTTT
TRBV5-1	-	-	TRBJ2-1	CASSLAGSYNEQFF	TGCGCCAGCAGCTTGGCGGGATCCTACAATGAGCAGTTCTTC
TRBV7-8	-	-	TRBJ1-5	CASSPSRQGNQPQHF	TGTGCCAGCAGCCCCAGCCGACAGGGCAATCAGCCCCAGCATTTT
TRBV7-2	-	-	TRBJ2-7	CASSLDRSYGRTGGQYF	TGTGCCAGCAGCTTAGATCGCTCGTACGGACGGACTGGGGGGCAGTACTTC
TRBV9	once	TRBD1	TRBJ1-5	CASSVGDRGQPQHF	TGTGCCAGCAGCGTAGGAGACAGGGGGCAGCCCCAGCATTTT
TRBV25-1	-	-	TRBJ2-1	CASSKLLQGDEQFF	TGTGCCAGCAGTAAGTTATTACAAGGCGATGAGCAGTTCTTC
TRBV5-1	-	-	TRBJ2-3	CASTLADTQYF	TGCGCCAGCACCCTGGCCGATACGCAGTATTTT
TRBV6-5	-	-	TRBJ2-7	CASSWTGPGPYEQYF	TGTGCCAGCAGTTGGACGGGCCCAGGACCCTACGAGCAGTACTTC
TRBV27	-	TRBD2	TRBJ2-3	CASSLSASGGTDTQYF	TGTGCCAGCAGTTTATCGGCTAGCGGGGGGACAGATACGCAGTATTTT
TRBV6-5	-	TRBD1	TRBJ1-2	CASRYSRDRPYGYTF	TGTGCCAGCAGGTACTCCCGGGACAGGCCTTATGGCTACACCTTC
TRBV7-9	-	-	TRBJ2-3	CASSLAGSTDTQYF	TGTGCCAGCAGCTTAGCGGGGAGCACAGATACGCAGTATTTT
TRBV6-1	once	TRBD2	TRBJ2-3	CASSETLAEPTDTQYF	TGTGCCAGCAGTGAAACGCTAGCGGAACCCACAGATACGCAGTATTTT
TRBV27	-	-	TRBJ2-6	CASSRGGPSGANVLTF	TGTGCCAGCAGTAGGGGGGGGCCGTCTGGGGCCAACGTCCTGACTTTC
TRBV6-1	-	TRBD1	TRBJ1-1	CASTGPGQPNPEAFF	TGTGCCAGCACCGGACCGGGACAGCCGAACCCTGAAGCTTTCTTT
TRBV29-1	-	TRBD2	TRBJ2-1	CSVDQTSGIGNEQFF	TGCAGCGTGGACCAGACTAGCGGGATTGGAAATGAGCAGTTCTTC
TRBV29-1	-	TRBD1	TRBJ1-3	CSVAYSRGIYF	TGCAGCGTTGCCTACAGCAGGGGGATATATTTT
TRBV2	-	TRBD1	TRBJ2-5	CASKGQATAGETQYF	TGTGCCAGCAAAGGACAGGCGACAGCTGGGGAGACCCAGTACTTC
TRBV15	-	-	TRBJ2-1	CATSSDRSSYNEQFF	TGTGCCACCAGCAGTGACAGGAGCTCCTACAATGAGCAGTTCTTC
TRBV6-1	-	-	TRBJ1-5	CASSEAGGARPQHF	TGTGCCAGCAGTGAAGCGGGGGGGGCGCGCCCCCAGCATTTT
TRBV7-8	-	-	TRBJ1-2	CASSSRIQGRLGHYGYTF	TGTGCCAGCAGCTCAAGAATCCAGGGACGCTTAGGCCACTATGGCTACACCTTC
TRBV5-1	-	TRBD2	TRBJ2-7	CASSAGLAGGYEQYF	TGCGCCAGCAGCGCCGGCTTGGCGGGAGGCTACGAGCAGTACTTC
TRBV7-2	-	-	TRBJ2-7	CASSFRGPYEQYF	TGTGCCAGCAGCTTTAGGGGCCCCTACGAGCAGTACTTC
TRBV7-9	-	TRBD2	TRBJ2-7	CASSLSSGGPHEQYF	TGTGCCAGCAGCTTGTCTAGCGGGGGGCCCCACGAGCAGTACTTC
TRBV27	-	-	TRBJ2-7	CASSFGVSYEQYF	TGTGCCAGCAGTTTCGGGGTCTCCTACGAGCAGTACTTC
TRBV2	-	TRBD1	TRBJ1-4	CASSHPRDRTNEKLFF	TGTGCCAGTTCTCATCCCCGGGACAGGACTAATGAAAAACTGTTTTTT